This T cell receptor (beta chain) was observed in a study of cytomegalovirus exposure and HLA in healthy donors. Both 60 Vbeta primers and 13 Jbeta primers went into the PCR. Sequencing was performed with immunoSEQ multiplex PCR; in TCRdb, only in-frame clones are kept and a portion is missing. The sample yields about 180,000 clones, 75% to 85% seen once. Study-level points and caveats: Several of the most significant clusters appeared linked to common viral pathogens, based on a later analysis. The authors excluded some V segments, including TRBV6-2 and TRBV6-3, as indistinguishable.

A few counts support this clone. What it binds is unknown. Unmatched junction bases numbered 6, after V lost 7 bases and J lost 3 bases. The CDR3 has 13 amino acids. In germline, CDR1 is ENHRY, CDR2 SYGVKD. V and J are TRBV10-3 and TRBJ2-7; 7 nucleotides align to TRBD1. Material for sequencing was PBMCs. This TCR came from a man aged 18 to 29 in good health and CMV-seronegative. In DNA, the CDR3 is TGTGCCATCAATCCTGCAGGGGGCTACGAGCAGTACTTC. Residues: CAINPAGGYEQYF.